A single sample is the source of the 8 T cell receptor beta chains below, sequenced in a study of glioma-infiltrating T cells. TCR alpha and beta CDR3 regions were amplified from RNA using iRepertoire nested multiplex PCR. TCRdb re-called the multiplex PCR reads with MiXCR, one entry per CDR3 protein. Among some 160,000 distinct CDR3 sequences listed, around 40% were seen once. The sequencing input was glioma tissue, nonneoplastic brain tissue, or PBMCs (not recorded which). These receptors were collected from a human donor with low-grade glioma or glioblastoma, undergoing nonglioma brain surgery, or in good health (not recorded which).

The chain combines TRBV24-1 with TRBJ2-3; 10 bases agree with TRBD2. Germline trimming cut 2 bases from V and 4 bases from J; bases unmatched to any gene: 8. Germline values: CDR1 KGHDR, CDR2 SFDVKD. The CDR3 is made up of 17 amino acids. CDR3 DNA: TGTGCCACCAGTGATTCCCTAGCGGGAGCCGGCGCAGATACGCAGTATTTT. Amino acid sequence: CATSDSLAGAGADTQYF.

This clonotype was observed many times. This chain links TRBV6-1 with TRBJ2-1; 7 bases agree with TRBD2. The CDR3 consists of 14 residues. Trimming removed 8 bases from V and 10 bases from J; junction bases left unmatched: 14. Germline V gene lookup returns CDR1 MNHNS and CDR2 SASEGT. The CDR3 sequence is CASSRSRAAGEQFF. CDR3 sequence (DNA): TGTGCCAGCTCCAGGAGCCGGGCAGCGGGAGAGCAGTTCTTC.

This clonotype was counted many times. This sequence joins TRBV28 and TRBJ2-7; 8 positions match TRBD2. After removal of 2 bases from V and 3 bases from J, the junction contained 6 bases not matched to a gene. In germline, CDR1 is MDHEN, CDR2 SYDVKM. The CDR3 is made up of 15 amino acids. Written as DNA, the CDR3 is TGTGCCAGCAGTTTAGGGGGACTAGTCCTCTACGAGCAGTACTTC. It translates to CASSLGGLVLYEQYF.

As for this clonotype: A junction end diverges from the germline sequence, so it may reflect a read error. CDR3 nucleotide sequence: TGTGACAGCAGTTTAGCTAGCGGCTCCTCCAGACGCACAGATACGCAGTATTTT. Translation: CDSSLASGSSRRTDTQYF. The chain couples TRBV27 to TRBJ2-3; TRBD2 aligns across 7 bases. The CDR3 runs to 18 residues. CDR1 and CDR2 from the germline V gene are MNHEY and SMNVEV (reference sequence).

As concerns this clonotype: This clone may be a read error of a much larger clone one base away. CDR3 region: CSAMHEGSYGYTF. The CDR3 bases are TGCAGTGCCATGCACGAGGGGAGCTATGGCTACACCTTC. The rearrangement uses TRBV20-1 and TRBJ1-2; tentatively, D is TRBD1 (5 bases). Germline V lookup: CDR1 DFQATT, CDR2 SNEGSKA (reference sequence). The CDR3 has 13 amino acids. Trimming left V 6 bases short and J 4 bases short, with 15 bases between.

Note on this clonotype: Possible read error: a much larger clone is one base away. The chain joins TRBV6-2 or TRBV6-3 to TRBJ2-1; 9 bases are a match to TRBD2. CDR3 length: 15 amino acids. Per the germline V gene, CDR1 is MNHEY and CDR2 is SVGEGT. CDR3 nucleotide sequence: TGTGCCAGAAGTTACTCGGCTAGCGGGATTGGTGAGCAGTTCTTC. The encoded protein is CARSYSASGIGEQFF.

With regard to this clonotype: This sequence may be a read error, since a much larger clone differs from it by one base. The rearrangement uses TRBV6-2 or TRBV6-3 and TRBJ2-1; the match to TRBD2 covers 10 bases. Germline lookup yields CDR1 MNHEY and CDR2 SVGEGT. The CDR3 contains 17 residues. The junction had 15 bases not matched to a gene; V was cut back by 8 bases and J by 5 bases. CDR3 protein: CASGTSGVREKNNEQFF. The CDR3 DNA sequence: TGTGCCAGCGGTACTAGCGGGGTCCGGGAAAAAAACAATGAGCAGTTCTTC.

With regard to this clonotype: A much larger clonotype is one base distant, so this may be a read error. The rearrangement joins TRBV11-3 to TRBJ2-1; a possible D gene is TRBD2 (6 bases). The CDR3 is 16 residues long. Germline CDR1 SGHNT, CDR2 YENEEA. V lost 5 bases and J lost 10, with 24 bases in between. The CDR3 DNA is TGTGCCAGCAGCCCAGGATCGACGGACTACTCCTACGAGCAGTTCTTC. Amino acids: CASSPGSTDYSYEQFF.